This T cell receptor beta chain derives from a study of naive and memory T cell subsets. Study outcomes and limitations: In CD4 and CD8 cells, diversity dropped from naive through EMRA. There was no ground truth to check naive and memory subset results.

An equimolar mix of two oligonucleotides served as the beta constant-region primer for TRBC1 and TRBC2. The cDNA 3' end received a ligated single-stranded oligonucleotide carrying the SP2 primer and a 12-nucleotide UMI. Ligated cDNA was amplified by four rounds of PCR with nested alpha and beta constant-region primers and SP2. TCRdb fed the UMI-ligation and nested PCR reads into MiXCR, producing one record per CDR3 protein. Of approximately 85,000 distinct CDR3 sequences listed, 7% were seen once; the top ten hold 1.5% to 2%. As concerns this clonotype: Its cognate antigen is unknown.

Germline values: CDR1 SGHNT, CDR2 YYREEE (reference sequence). Trimming took off 4 bases at V and 4 bases at J, with 18 bases between the two ends. The CDR3 length is 15 residues. The sequence was collected from a human donor in good health. Sequenced material: central memory CD4+ T cells from blood. This chain links TRBV5-4 with TRBJ2-7; the D gene could be TRBD1 or TRBD2 (6 bases each). CDR3 region: CASSPRGEGGYEQYF. The CDR3 nucleotides read TGTGCCAGCAGCCCTCGGGGTGAGGGGGGTTACGAGCAGTACTTC.